This TCR beta chain was captured by sequencing in a study of T cells after yellow fever vaccination. TCR cDNA was made by 5'RACE template switching, adding a universal primer site and UMIs. In TCRdb, the 5' RACE reads were re-called with MiXCR into one record per CDR3 protein. This table holds just under 600,000 distinct CDR3 sequences, roughly 14% found once. Whole-study findings and limits: Repertoires sorted by FACS could include abundant clonotypes that are contaminants from the bulk population. Among primary-vaccination clones, most reappeared after the booster, at around 97% for CD4 and roughly 88% for CD8.

On this clonotype: Its matching antigen is unknown.

The CDR3 length is 13 residues. V gave up 6 bases and J gave up 4 bases, with 12 bases separating them. The sequence was collected from a man aged 25 to 45 who received the YFV17D yellow fever vaccine. The genes are TRBV12-3 or TRBV12-4 and TRBJ1-1; D uncertain. Sequences were derived from PBMCs, sampled on the day of the yellow fever booster vaccination. The CDR3 loop reads CASSPYLGTEAFF. In nucleotides, the CDR3 is TGTGCCAGCAGCCCTTACTTAGGCACTGAAGCTTTCTTT.